These 9 T cell receptor beta chains share one sample of origin, sequenced in a study of beta chain features in type 1 diabetes. The study's findings and limits: Moderately but significantly shorter TCRB CDR3s were found in Type 1 diabetes patients in all four CD4+ subsets.

Expressed TCRB transcripts were sequenced because the entire RNA isolate underwent reverse transcription. The repertoire was sequenced with immunoSEQ multiplex PCR; TCRdb's copy has only in-frame clones and lacks some. This sample carries some 45,000 clones, roughly 70% of them seen once, and the ten largest clones take about 2.1%. No antigen has been assigned to these receptors. The sequencing input was Tregs from blood. The source is a woman aged 18 to 35 with type 1 diabetes.

The chain carries TRBV6-1 and TRBJ2-7; D is ambiguous. V lost 0 bases and J 3 bases, leaving 6 bases between the germline ends. The CDR3 has 13 residues. Per the germline V gene, CDR1 is MNHNS and CDR2 is SASEGT. CDR3 sequence: CASSEAWHYEQYF. The CDR3 DNA is TGTGCCAGCAGTGAAGCTTGGCACTACGAGCAGTACTTC.

The chain recombines TRBV7-2 with TRBJ2-7; D is possibly TRBD2 (5 bases). The germline gives CDR1 SGHTA, CDR2 FQGNSA. The CDR3 is 15 amino acids. Trimming stripped 5 bases from V and 4 bases from J, with 18 bases between. CDR3 sequence reads: CASSPRTPPTYEQYF. DNA of the CDR3: TGTGCCAGCAGCCCAAGGACTCCCCCGACTTACGAGCAGTACTTC.

There are a few counts of this clone. This sequence joins TRBV5-1 and TRBJ2-1; 14 bases match TRBD2. V dropped 1 base and J dropped 9; count of bases not matched to a gene: 21. This CDR3 contains 21 residues. Per the germline V gene, CDR1 is SGHRS and CDR2 is YFSETQ. Here the CDR3 reads CASSLRYTGTSGSVSGSEQFF. The CDR3 coding sequence is TGCGCCAGCAGCTTGCGGTACACCGGGACTAGCGGGAGTGTAAGTGGTAGTGAGCAGTTCTTC.

This chain connects TRBV9 to TRBJ2-1, with D tentatively TRBD2 (6 bases). This CDR3 is built from 15 residues. CDR1 is SGDLS, CDR2 YYNGEE, per germline. The V and J ends lost 4 bases and 4 bases respectively, with 15 bases between them. This CDR3 is CASSPGLAPYNEQFF. DNA of the CDR3: TGTGCCAGCAGCCCGGGGCTAGCGCCTTACAATGAGCAGTTCTTC. Full variable domain (outside the CDR3, taken from reference TRBV9 and TRBJ2-1): DSGVTQTPKHLITATGQRVTLRCSPRSGDLSVYWYQQSLDQGLQFLIQYYNGEERAKGNILERFSAQQFPDLHSELNLSSLELGDSALYFCASSPGLAPYNEQFFGPGTRLTVL.

The chain recombines TRBV2 with TRBJ1-6; TRBD1 might be the D (5 bases). The CDR3 has 16 amino acids. V gave up 4 bases and J gave up 6 bases, with 16 bases separating them. The germline CDR1 and CDR2 sequences are SNHLY and FYNNEI. The CDR3: CASSAPERGSNSPLHF. The CDR3 DNA sequence: TGTGCCAGCAGTGCCCCGGAGCGGGGGTCTAATTCACCCCTCCACTTT.

J is TRBJ2-5 and V is TRBV5-1, with a weak D call TRBD1 (6 bases). The CDR3 totals 14 residues. CDR1 SGHRS and CDR2 YFSETQ come from the germline V gene. V lost 0 bases and J 4 bases, leaving 10 bases between the germline ends. The CDR3 loop reads CASSLGARGETQYF. The CDR3 coding sequence is TGCGCCAGCAGCTTGGGGGCCAGGGGAGAGACCCAGTACTTC.

The chain joins TRBV7-2 to TRBJ1-2; 9 nucleotides match TRBD1. This CDR3 has 14 amino acids. V dropped 5 bases and J dropped 5; count of bases not matched to a gene: 6. The germline gives CDR1 SGHTA, CDR2 FQGNSA. CDR3: CASSTGDRVYGYTF. DNA for the CDR3: TGTGCCAGCAGCACTGGGGACAGGGTTTATGGCTACACCTTC.

The chain links TRBV6-5 to TRBJ2-5; D remains unclear. In germline, CDR1 is MNHEY, CDR2 SVGAGI. Trimming removed 6 bases at V and 2 bases at J, with 10 bases between. The CDR3 runs to 13 residues. The DNA of the CDR3 is TGTGCCAGCAGGGGTACAGCTCAAGAGACCCAGTACTTC. Its translation is CASRGTAQETQYF.

The V and J genes are TRBV7-9 and TRBJ1-1; D uncertain. This CDR3 is built from 13 residues. Germline V lookup: CDR1 SEHNR, CDR2 FQNEAQ (reference sequence). V was trimmed by 3 bases and J by 1 base, leaving 6 bases between them. The CDR3 protein is CASSLVANTEAFF. The DNA for the CDR3 is TGTGCCAGCAGCTTGGTAGCGAACACTGAAGCTTTCTTT.